This paragraph covers one T cell receptor beta chain sequence. TCRdb fed the 5' RACE reads into MiXCR, producing one record per CDR3 protein. The repertoire includes 45,000 to 55,000 distinct CDR3 sequences, about 24% of them detected once, and about 3% sits in the top ten. The CDR3 extends over 15 amino acids. Trimming removed 2 bases from V and 6 bases from J; junction bases left unmatched: 7. Looked up from germline, CDR1 is SGHRS and CDR2 is YFSETQ. The gene calls are TRBV5-1 and TRBJ2-1; 8 bases match TRBD1. The TCR was taken from a female donor with breast cancer. Sequencing was done on a sample of tumor-infiltrating naive CD4+ T cells sorted from the breast tumor. Indicated subset: naive CD4+ T cells, CD4+CD45RA+CD25-. The CDR3 spells CASSLQGGLVNEQFF. The CDR3 DNA sequence: TGCGCCAGCAGCTTACAGGGGGGTCTTGTCAATGAGCAGTTCTTC.